This passage covers 29 T cell receptor beta chains from one sample sequenced in a study of human T cells and chemical hapten exposure. Time point defined: pre-sensitization, week 0. Sample treatment: therapeutic diphenylcyclopropenone sensitization with weekly scalp DPC. TCRdb re-derived calls from the RACE reads in MiXCR, one entry per CDR3 protein. The repertoire includes some 360,000 distinct CDR3 sequences, 5.1% of them detected once, and 2.5% to 3% sits in the top ten. The sample consisted of whole blood, taken in connection with sensitization to the hapten diphenylcyclopropenone (DPC). The receptor set was obtained from a woman aged 50 to 60 with alopecia areata. Some clones in this sample may be carry-over from other donors' samples.

There are many counts of this clonotype. This chain uses TRBV9 with TRBJ2-3, with TRBD2 matching over 9 bases. Germline V lookup: CDR1 SGDLS, CDR2 YYNGEE. The J segment lost 4 bases and the V segment lost 7 bases, leaving 16 bases of the junction unmatched. The CDR3 length is 17 residues. CDR3 nucleotide sequence: TGTGCCAGCTCCCCTTCTTTAGCGGGGGCTTCGGCAGATACGCAGTATTTT. Its protein product is CASSPSLAGASADTQYF.

This clonotype has at least ten counts. The genes are TRBV12-3 or TRBV12-4 and TRBJ1-1; D is undetermined. The germline V and J ends were trimmed by 5 bases and 1 base, with 8 bases remaining between them. This CDR3 contains 13 residues. CDR3 residues: CASSLLSNTEAFF. CDR3 nucleotide sequence: TGTGCCAGCAGTCTTTTATCGAACACTGAAGCTTTCTTT.

This clonotype was counted at least ten times. The J gene is TRBJ2-1, the V gene TRBV29-1; 12 bases match TRBD1. This CDR3 is 16 amino acids long. Germline CDR1 reads SQVTM; CDR2 reads ANQGSEA. The V segment lost 7 bases and the J segment 9 bases; nucleotides outside the gene matches: 16. The CDR3 loop is CSAPWRGDRGQSEQFF. CDR3 DNA sequence: TGCAGCGCCCCCTGGAGAGGGGACAGGGGGCAAAGTGAGCAGTTCTTC.

This clonotype came up many times. The chain is built from TRBV3-1 and TRBJ1-1; TRBD1 agrees at 9 bases. Unmatched junction bases numbered 12, after V lost 2 bases and J lost 5 bases. Germline V gene data show CDR1 as LGHDT and CDR2 as YNNKEL (reference sequence). CDR3 length: 17 residues. The CDR3 sequence is CASSQTPLTGGKTEAFF. In nucleotides, the CDR3 is TGTGCCAGCAGCCAAACCCCGTTAACAGGGGGCAAGACTGAAGCTTTCTTT.

This clonotype has only a few counts. V is TRBV7-2 and J is TRBJ1-1, with a possible D match to TRBD1 (5 bases). Germline V lookup: CDR1 SGHTA, CDR2 FQGNSA. Trimming left V 2 bases short and J 6 bases short, with 16 bases between. This CDR3 has 15 residues. The CDR3 sequence: CASSLLDRGRAEAFF. The CDR3 coding sequence is TGTGCCAGCAGCTTACTCGATAGGGGTAGGGCTGAAGCTTTCTTT.

This clonotype was recorded many times. V and J are TRBV27 and TRBJ2-7, with 7 bases that match TRBD2. J was trimmed by 2 bases and V by 8 bases; bases with no gene match: 6. The CDR3 extends over 13 amino acids. CDR1 is MNHEY and CDR2 is SMNVEV in the germline V gene (reference sequence). In nucleotides, the CDR3 is TGTGCCAGCCGCTTTGGGGGGGCCTACGAGCAGTACTTC. It is translated as CASRFGGAYEQYF.

This clonotype has ten or more counts. This chain connects TRBV7-9 to TRBJ1-4, with 8 bases matching TRBD1. The germline V gene has CDR1 SEHNR and CDR2 FQNEAQ (reference sequence). The ends lost 6 bases at V and 2 bases at J; junction bases unmatched: 11. The CDR3 runs to 17 residues. CDR3 protein: CASSSTNWDRTNEKLFF. Here the CDR3 DNA reads TGTGCCAGCAGTTCTACTAACTGGGACAGGACTAATGAAAAACTGTTTTTT.

This clonotype has a handful of counts. The CDR3 nucleotides are TGTGCCAGCAGCTTGGATTCTAGCGGGAGGGAGACCCAGTACTTC. Its translation is CASSLDSSGRETQYF. This rearrangement joins TRBV5-4 to TRBJ2-5, with 11 nucleotides matching TRBD2. The CDR3 spans 15 residues. Germline V gene sequence: CDR1 SGHNT, CDR2 YYREEE (reference sequence). Trimming removed 0 bases from V and 5 bases from J; junction bases left unmatched: 3.

This clonotype was seen only a few times. The gene calls are TRBV7-2 and TRBJ2-3, with 10 bases that match TRBD2. Trimming at V came to 4 bases and at J to 4 bases, leaving 8 bases not matched to a gene. The CDR3 extends over 16 amino acids. Germline CDR1 reads SGHTA; CDR2 reads FQGNSA. The DNA of the CDR3 is TGTGCCAGCAGCTCCCCCGGGCTAGCGGGGGCAGATACGCAGTATTTT. It yields the protein CASSSPGLAGADTQYF.

This clonotype has at least ten counts. This chain links TRBV20-1 with TRBJ1-6; unclear D gene. The germline V gene encodes CDR1 DFQATT and CDR2 SNEGSKA (reference sequence). The CDR3 loop spans 14 amino acids. The ends were cut back, 5 bases at V and 3 bases at J, with 11 bases in the middle. The CDR3 coding sequence is TGCAGTGCTTCTCATGAGGGCTATAATTCACCCCTCCACTTT. It yields the protein CSASHEGYNSPLHF.

This clonotype was detected ten times or more. The chain combines TRBV6-1 with TRBJ2-3; 10 bases align to TRBD2. Germline-derived CDR1 and CDR2 are MNHNS and SASEGT. V was clipped by 5 bases and J by 6 bases; unmatched bases: 17. This CDR3 is 18 amino acids long. The CDR3 loop is CASSPLAGDPVEVDTQYF. As DNA, the CDR3 is TGTGCCAGCAGTCCCCTAGCGGGAGATCCCGTAGAGGTGGATACGCAGTATTTT.

At least ten counts were recorded for this clonotype. The J gene is TRBJ2-2, the V gene TRBV3-1; perhaps TRBD2 as D (5 bases). The germline V gene encodes CDR1 LGHDT and CDR2 YNNKEL (reference sequence). The CDR3 totals 17 residues. Trimming took off 2 bases at V and 2 bases at J, with 15 bases between the two ends. The CDR3 reads CASSQPRADFNTGELFF. DNA for the CDR3: TGTGCCAGCAGCCAACCGCGGGCGGATTTTAACACCGGGGAGCTGTTTTTT.

This clonotype appeared many times. This sequence joins TRBV11-2 and TRBJ2-2; tentatively, D is TRBD1 (6 bases). This CDR3 contains 14 residues. In germline, CDR1 is SGHAT, CDR2 FQNNGV. V dropped 8 bases and J dropped 2 bases, with 12 bases sitting between them. The CDR3 coding sequence is TGTGCCAGCCAGACAGGCATCAACACCGGGGAGCTGTTTTTT. As protein: CASQTGINTGELFF.

The chain recombines TRBV20-1 with TRBJ2-1; possibly TRBD1 or TRBD2 for D (5 bases each). The CDR3 is 13 residues long. The V and J ends lost 2 bases and 7 bases respectively, with 12 bases between them. Germline values: CDR1 DFQATT, CDR2 SNEGSKA (reference sequence). The chain's CDR3 is CSARPPGSNEQFF. The CDR3 DNA is TGCAGTGCTAGACCCCCAGGGAGTAATGAGCAGTTCTTC.

This clonotype was picked up many times. DNA of the CDR3: TGTGCCAGCAGCTCCCGGGGCGGTTTCACAGATACGCAGTATTTT. Protein product: CASSSRGGFTDTQYF. This chain joins TRBV7-8 and TRBJ2-3; the D gene could be TRBD1 or TRBD2 (5 bases each). The CDR3 is made up of 15 amino acids. Per the germline V gene, CDR1 is SGHVS and CDR2 is FQNEAQ. V was shortened by 4 bases and J by 2 bases, with 13 bases between the two germline ends.

A few counts support this clonotype. V gene TRBV7-8 combines with J gene TRBJ2-1, with 12 bases fitting TRBD2. The CDR3 runs to 18 residues. Looked up from germline, CDR1 is SGHVS and CDR2 is FQNEAQ. The trim removed 5 bases at V and 8 bases at J, leaving 16 bases unmatched. The CDR3: CASSPPYRLAGVRDEQFF. The CDR3 DNA reads as TGTGCCAGCAGCCCACCCTATCGACTAGCGGGAGTCAGGGATGAGCAGTTCTTC.

This clonotype was seen ten or more times. The chain has TRBV9 and TRBJ2-6, with unresolved D. CDR3 size: 14 residues. Germline values: CDR1 SGDLS, CDR2 YYNGEE. V lost 0 bases to trimming and J lost 4 bases, with 5 bases between them. DNA of the CDR3: TGTGCCAGCAGCGTAGATACAGGGGCCAACGTCCTGACTTTC. Amino acid sequence: CASSVDTGANVLTF.

This clonotype was found many times. The chain joins TRBV15 to TRBJ2-3; 7 bases match TRBD2. CDR1 is LNHNV, CDR2 YYDKDF, per germline (reference sequence). The J segment lost 4 bases and the V segment lost 9 bases, leaving 7 bases of the junction unmatched. The CDR3 runs 13 residues. The CDR3, as DNA: TGTGCCACAGAGCGGGACCAGGCAGATACGCAGTATTTT. This sequence encodes CATERDQADTQYF.

On this clonotype itself: One junction end disagrees with the germline gene, perhaps due to a read error. Here the CDR3 DNA reads TGTGCCAGCTCGCCACAGGGGATGGGCGAAAAACTGTTTTTT. This sequence encodes CASSPQGMGEKLFF. The rearrangement links TRBV18 to TRBJ1-4, with TRBD1 identical over 7 bases. Per the germline V gene, CDR1 is KGHSH and CDR2 is LQKENI. The CDR3 extends over 14 amino acids.

Many counts were recorded for this clonotype. The rearrangement uses TRBV2 and TRBJ2-4; 7 bases fit TRBD1. CDR1 is SNHLY and CDR2 is FYNNEI in the germline V gene. Unmatched junction bases numbered 11, after V lost 5 bases and J lost 7 bases. CDR3 size: 15 residues. The CDR3 region is CASSRDREGANIQYF. As DNA, the CDR3 is TGTGCCAGCAGTAGAGACAGGGAAGGAGCGAACATTCAGTACTTC. The full variable domain, its missing parts supplied by reference TRBV2 and TRBJ2-4, is EPEVTQTPSHQVTQMGQEVILRCVPISNHLYFYWYRQILGQKVEFLVSFYNNEISEKSEIFDDQFSVERPDGSNFTLKIRSTKLEDSAMYFCASSRDREGANIQYFGAGTRLSVL.

This clonotype was seen repeatedly, ten times or more. The chain employs TRBV27 and TRBJ2-7; D could derive from TRBD1 or TRBD2 (5 bases each). Germline loops: CDR1 MNHEY, CDR2 SMNVEV (reference sequence). The CDR3 consists of 15 residues. Trimming cost V 4 bases and J 0 bases, with 13 bases left between them. DNA for the CDR3: TGTGCCAGCAGTTCGGGACCCTCCGTCTCCTACGAGCAGTACTTC. This gives the protein CASSSGPSVSYEQYF.

The chain joins TRBV7-9 to TRBJ1-5; the D is unclear. Trimming shortened V by 1 base and J by 11 bases, and 9 bases separated the two germline ends. In germline, CDR1 is SEHNR, CDR2 FQNEAQ (reference sequence). The CDR3 spans 12 residues. CDR3: CASSLGLGAQHF. The DNA for the CDR3 is TGTGCCAGCAGCTTAGGTCTCGGGGCCCAGCATTTT.

This clonotype was counted ten times or more. The chain links TRBV7-2 to TRBJ2-5; the D gene is possibly TRBD1 (6 bases). The CDR3 consists of 13 residues. V lost 5 bases and J lost 1, with 8 bases in between. Germline CDR1 is SGHTA and CDR2 is FQGNSA. The CDR3 here is CASSRGTQETQYF. CDR3 bases: TGTGCCAGCAGCAGGGGGACCCAAGAGACCCAGTACTTC. The full variable domain, in which reference TRBV7-2 and TRBJ2-5 provide the parts outside the CDR3, is GAGVSQSPSNKVTEKGKDVELRCDPISGHTALYWYRQSLGQGLEFLIYFQGNSAPDKSGLPSDRFSAERTGGSVSTLTIQRTQQEDSAVYLCASSRGTQETQYFGPGTRLLVL.

The J gene is TRBJ1-6, the V gene TRBV18; a weak D match, TRBD1 (6 bases). The CDR3 consists of 17 residues. V lost 3 bases and J 10 bases, leaving 22 bases between the germline ends. Germline V gene sequence: CDR1 KGHSH, CDR2 LQKENI. This CDR3 reads CASSPSTGNLIRSPLHF. The CDR3 nucleotides read TGTGCCAGCTCACCTTCAACAGGGAATCTTATTCGGTCACCCCTCCACTTT.

There are many counts of this clonotype. The chain carries TRBV7-2 and TRBJ2-3, with D hard to call. V lost 1 base and J lost 4, with 9 bases in between. CDR1 and CDR2 from the germline V gene are SGHTA and FQGNSA. This CDR3 spans 14 amino acids. CDR3: CASSLEINADTQYF. The CDR3 region has the DNA TGTGCCAGCAGCTTAGAGATTAACGCAGATACGCAGTATTTT. Drawing the rest from reference TRBV7-2 and TRBJ2-3, the complete variable domain is GAGVSQSPSNKVTEKGKDVELRCDPISGHTALYWYRQSLGQGLEFLIYFQGNSAPDKSGLPSDRFSAERTGGSVSTLTIQRTQQEDSAVYLCASSLEINADTQYFGPGTRLTVL.

This clonotype was picked up many times. This rearrangement joins TRBV5-1 to TRBJ1-4; TRBD1 agrees at 10 bases. The CDR3 has 14 amino acids. CDR1 and CDR2 (germline): SGHRS, YFSETQ. J was trimmed by 8 bases and V by 4 bases; bases with no gene match: 5. DNA for the CDR3: TGCGCCAGCAGCCGACAGGGGGCAGGGGAAAAACTGTTTTTT. The encoded protein is CASSRQGAGEKLFF.

This clonotype turned up a few times. This sequence joins TRBV6-6 and TRBJ2-3, with TRBD1 as a possible D gene (6 bases). Between the trimmed V and J ends, which lost 7 bases and 1 base, there was a span of 15 bases. This CDR3 contains 15 residues. CDR1 is MNHNY, CDR2 SVGAGI, per germline (reference sequence). The CDR3 nucleotides read TGTGCCAGCATCCCATCTGGGGGCGGCACAGATACGCAGTATTTT. Its translation is CASIPSGGGTDTQYF.

This CDR3 is CASSFPRSQGSSGANVLTF. The CDR3 DNA follows: TGTGCCAGCAGCTTTCCCCGCTCACAGGGCAGCTCTGGGGCCAACGTCCTGACTTTC. The V gene is TRBV11-2, the J gene TRBJ2-6; weak D call: TRBD1 (6 bases). The CDR3 covers 19 residues. CDR1 and CDR2 (germline): SGHAT, FQNNGV. Deletions cut 3 bases from V and 0 bases from J, with 18 bases between.

In its sample, this clonotype was seen a few times. The chain uses TRBV5-1 and TRBJ1-1; D not resolved. Trimming stripped 2 bases from V and 6 bases from J, with 14 bases between. CDR1 is SGHRS, CDR2 YFSETQ, per germline. The CDR3 totals 14 residues. CDR3 sequence (DNA): TGCGCCAGCAGCTTTGAGAGCGAAACCGCTGAAGCTTTCTTT. This gives the protein CASSFESETAEAFF.